The clone carrying this T cell receptor beta chain was counted between two and nine times. What it binds is not known. Construction of the TCRbeta library involved unique molecular identifiers. TCRdb recomputed calls from the PCR reads with MiXCR, one row per CDR3 protein. This table has 550,000 to 600,000 distinct CDR3 sequences, more than 20% appearing once. Germline V gives CDR1 MNHNS, CDR2 SASEGT. The CDR3 has 15 residues. The V gene end was trimmed by 5 bases and the J gene end by 5 bases; junction bases not matched to a gene: 6. This sample stems from a study of T-cell reconstitution after alpha-beta-depleted transplantation in children. Broader study findings: Alpha-beta T cells about two months after transplant reportedly derived from several hundred expanded graft clones. Newly produced T cells mostly accounted for T-cell counts and diversity one year post-transplant. The high TCRbeta diversity at day 60 in some patients came from surviving recipient T cells and thymic progenitors.

The source was PBMCs, mostly from graft donor cells, collected 360 days after TCRalphabeta/CD19-depleted stem cell transplant. The chain combines TRBV6-1 with TRBJ2-1, with 10 bases that match TRBD2. This TCR was recovered from a boy in the first two years of life who had a stem cell transplant for acute myeloid leukemia, so the T cells may come from the graft donor. The CDR3 is CASSPSGGINNEQFF. The CDR3 region has the DNA TGTGCCAGCAGTCCTAGCGGGGGCATAAACAATGAGCAGTTCTTC.